Presented here are 30 T cell receptor beta chains from one specimen sequenced in a study of blood T cell repertoires in COVID-19. The repertoire was sequenced with immunoSEQ multiplex PCR; TCRdb's copy has only in-frame clones and lacks some. Seen here are tens of thousands of clones, 75% to 85% observed once, and the top ten hold over 9.5%. Material for sequencing was peripheral blood. All receptors come from a human donor in a cohort sampled during active COVID-19.

This clone was seen just once. This chain links TRBV28 with TRBJ1-6, with D possibly TRBD1 on 5 matching bases. Trimming shortened V by 6 bases and J by 7 bases, and 13 bases separated the two germline ends. The CDR3 has 14 amino acids. Germline V gene data show CDR1 as MDHEN and CDR2 as SYDVKM. The CDR3 sequence: CASRKTALNSPLHF. DNA of the CDR3: TGTGCCAGCAGGAAGACAGCTCTGAATTCACCCCTCCACTTT.

This sequence joins TRBV27 and TRBJ2-3; TRBD2 matches 10 bases. The CDR3 spans 16 residues. Germline V gives CDR1 MNHEY, CDR2 SMNVEV (reference sequence). After removal of 5 bases from V and 3 bases from J, the junction contained 8 bases not matched to a gene. The CDR3 DNA is TGTGCCAGCAGTCCCCTAGCGGGAGTTGGTACAGATACGCAGTATTTT. Translating it yields CASSPLAGVGTDTQYF.

This sequence joins TRBV6-6 and TRBJ2-1; 11 positions agree with TRBD2. After removal of 5 bases from V and 5 bases from J, the junction contained 14 bases not matched to a gene. Germline V gives CDR1 MNHNY, CDR2 SVGAGI (reference sequence). This CDR3 has 18 amino acids. The chain's CDR3 is CASSLRPPGTSGNNEQFF. As DNA, the CDR3 is TGTGCCAGCAGTCTCCGTCCTCCCGGGACTAGCGGTAACAATGAGCAGTTCTTC.

V is TRBV28 and J is TRBJ2-7, with 9 bases that match TRBD2. Germline-derived CDR1 and CDR2 are MDHEN and SYDVKM. V was pared by 3 bases and J by 4 bases, with 7 bases of the junction left unmatched. The CDR3 extends over 15 amino acids. The CDR3 coding sequence is TGTGCCAGCAGTTTCTCCGGACTAGCGAAGTACGAGCAGTACTTC. Protein: CASSFSGLAKYEQYF.

This chain joins TRBV4-1 and TRBJ1-5, with D tentatively TRBD1 (5 bases). The germline gives CDR1 MGHRA, CDR2 YSYEKL. Trimming stripped 0 bases from V and 6 bases from J, with 15 bases between. This CDR3 region has 16 residues. The CDR3 region has the DNA TGCGCCAGCAGCCAAGAACGGGCTGGTGACAGTCAGCCCCAGCATTTT. Translating gives CASSQERAGDSQPQHF.

The J gene is TRBJ1-3, the V gene TRBV4-1, with D perhaps TRBD1 (5 bases). Germline V gives CDR1 MGHRA, CDR2 YSYEKL. V was cut by 0 bases and J by 0 bases, with 9 bases left in between. This CDR3 region has 16 residues. The CDR3, as DNA: TGCGCCAGCAGCCAAGAAGCAGGGTACTCTGGAAACACCATATATTTT. Translation: CASSQEAGYSGNTIYF.

This sequence joins TRBV3-1 (or the pseudogene TRBV3-2) and TRBJ2-3, with 9 bases identical to TRBD1. After removal of 3 bases from V and 4 bases from J, the junction contained 11 bases not matched to a gene. CDR3 length: 17 residues. The germline gives CDR1 LGHDT, CDR2 YNNKEL (reference sequence). This CDR3 is CASSHPSGQGDADTQYF. CDR3 bases: TGTGCCAGCAGCCACCCTTCGGGACAGGGAGACGCAGATACGCAGTATTTT.

J is TRBJ2-5 and V is TRBV2; D gene ambiguous. CDR3 length: 12 amino acids. Trimming stripped 2 bases from V and 4 bases from J, with 5 bases between. The V gene's germline CDR1 is SNHLY and CDR2 FYNNEI. Written as DNA, the CDR3 is TGTGCCAGCAGTGAACGAGTAGAGACCCAGTACTTC. Translating it yields CASSERVETQYF.

J is TRBJ2-1 and V is TRBV19; 7 bases match TRBD2. This CDR3 is built from 13 residues. Trimming took 7 bases from V and 6 from J; bases not matched to a gene: 6. CDR1 is LNHDA, CDR2 SQIVND, per germline (reference sequence). The CDR3 protein is CASTGLVLNEQFF. Here the CDR3 DNA reads TGTGCCAGTACCGGACTAGTTCTCAATGAGCAGTTCTTC.

This clone was detected only a few times. The V call is TRBV28, the J call TRBJ1-5; no firm D call. Germline-derived CDR1 and CDR2 are MDHEN and SYDVKM. The CDR3 loop spans 13 amino acids. With 5 bases removed from V and 11 bases from J, the gap between germline ends came to 16 bases. The CDR3 bases are TGTGCCAGCAGTCTCCCACGGGGTTTAGCCCAGCATTTT. This translates into CASSLPRGLAQHF.

J is TRBJ2-5 and V is TRBV5-1; TRBD1 agrees at 10 bases. This CDR3 is built from 13 residues. The germline V gene encodes CDR1 SGHRS and CDR2 YFSETQ. The ends lost 6 bases at V and 4 bases at J; junction bases unmatched: 3. This chain's CDR3 is CASTRTGGETQYF. The CDR3 bases are TGCGCCAGCACCAGGACAGGGGGAGAGACCCAGTACTTC. Filled out from reference TRBV5-1 and TRBJ2-5, the complete variable domain reads KAGVTQTPRYLIKTRGQQVTLSCSPISGHRSVSWYQQTPGQGLQFLFEYFSETQRNKGNFPGRFSGRQFSNSRSEMNVSTLELGDSALYLCASTRTGGETQYFGPGTRLLVL.

The count of this clone is one. The V gene is TRBV5-1, the J gene TRBJ1-4; maybe TRBD1 (6 bases). V lost 4 bases and J 7 bases, leaving 17 bases between the germline ends. The CDR3 spans 15 residues. CDR1 is SGHRS and CDR2 is YFSETQ in the germline V gene. The CDR3 coding sequence is TGCGCCAGCAGCGCCGCAGGGGCGAGGAGTGAAAAACTGTTTTTT. Translating it yields CASSAAGARSEKLFF.

The V and J genes are TRBV9 and TRBJ2-3; D unclear. The V end lost 0 bases, the J end lost 4 bases, and 6 bases lay between the germline ends. The CDR3 consists of 13 residues. Germline V CDR1 and CDR2: SGDLS, YYNGEE. The CDR3 nucleotides are TGTGCCAGCAGCGTAGTAGCCCCAGATACGCAGTATTTT. Residues: CASSVVAPDTQYF.

J is TRBJ2-2 and V is TRBV5-1, with no clear D. V lost 0 bases and J 1 base, leaving 10 bases between the germline ends. The CDR3 loop spans 16 amino acids. Germline-derived CDR1 and CDR2 are SGHRS and YFSETQ. CDR3 sequence (DNA): TGCGCCAGCAGCTTGGCCGCAGGTCTGAACACCGGGGAGCTGTTTTTT. This sequence encodes CASSLAAGLNTGELFF.

V gene TRBV7-9 combines with J gene TRBJ1-2; D perhaps matches TRBD1 (5 bases). Looked up from germline, CDR1 is SEHNR and CDR2 is FQNEAQ (reference sequence). The CDR3 consists of 13 residues. The germline V and J ends were trimmed by 10 bases and 0 bases, with 12 bases remaining between them. The CDR3 DNA reads as TGTGCCATCGAAAAGGGGACTAACTATGGCTACACCTTC. Translated, it gives CAIEKGTNYGYTF.

About this clone: One end of the junction varies from germline; a read error may be responsible. Other DNA variants within this sample encode the same CDR3. The CDR3 nucleotides are TGCGCCAGCAGCCAGGGAAGGGTTTTAACTACGAACACAGGGGAGCTGTTTTTT. Encoded protein: CASSQGRVLTTNTGELFF. V usage is TRBV5-1 and J usage is TRBJ2-2, with D maybe TRBD1 (5 bases). The CDR3 consists of 18 residues. CDR1 and CDR2 from the germline V gene are SGHRS and YFSETQ.

This chain links TRBV28 with TRBJ2-3, with 10 bases identical to TRBD2. The CDR3 consists of 14 residues. Unmatched junction bases numbered 4, after V lost 5 bases and J lost 5 bases. The germline V gene has CDR1 MDHEN and CDR2 SYDVKM. CDR3: CASSSGGAGDTQYF. As DNA, the CDR3 is TGTGCCAGCAGTAGCGGGGGGGCCGGAGATACGCAGTATTTT.

This chain connects TRBV9 to TRBJ2-1; 8 bases match TRBD2. The germline CDR1 and CDR2 sequences are SGDLS and YYNGEE. V trimming: 0 bases; J trimming: 4 bases; junction bases outside the gene matches: 3. The CDR3 covers 15 residues. CDR3 protein: CASSVAASGYNEQFF. The CDR3 DNA reads TGTGCCAGCAGCGTAGCGGCTAGCGGGTACAATGAGCAGTTCTTC.

Only one count was recorded for this clone. The CDR3 bases are TGCAGCGTTGAGGGGGACAGGGGGCCTAATAGCAATCAGCCCCAGCATTTT. This codes for CSVEGDRGPNSNQPQHF. The chain recombines TRBV29-1 with TRBJ1-5; TRBD1 aligns across 12 bases. With 3 bases clipped from V and 0 bases from J, the junction kept 6 bases outside the gene matches. CDR1 and CDR2 (germline): SQVTM, ANQGSEA. The CDR3 consists of 17 residues.

The rearrangement links TRBV19 to TRBJ2-2; 8 positions agree with TRBD2. CDR1 is LNHDA, CDR2 SQIVND, per germline (reference sequence). The CDR3 contains 18 residues. J gave up 0 bases and V 3 bases, and 9 bases lay outside the gene matches. CDR3 bases: TGTGCCAGTAGTATTTACTCTCTTAGCGGGGCGAACACCGGGGAGCTGTTTTTT. Translated, it gives CASSIYSLSGANTGELFF.

DNA for the CDR3: TGTGCCAGCAGCTTGGTACAGGGGGCAGTATACGAGCAGTACTTC. Protein sequence: CASSLVQGAVYEQYF. The chain recombines TRBV5-6 with TRBJ2-7; 9 bases are shared with TRBD1. Germline lookup yields CDR1 SGHDT and CDR2 YYEEEE. The CDR3 covers 15 residues. V was pared by 0 bases and J by 4 bases, with 5 bases of the junction left unmatched.

This clone has only one observation. The chain couples TRBV6-6 to TRBJ1-2, with no clear D. Germline assignment: CDR1 MNHNY and CDR2 SVGAGI (reference sequence). The CDR3 runs 15 residues. The V and J ends lost 0 bases and 3 bases respectively, with 11 bases between them. The CDR3: CASSYSTGFDYGYTF. The CDR3 DNA reads as TGTGCCAGCAGTTACTCTACGGGATTCGACTATGGCTACACCTTC.

The chain has TRBV4-1 and TRBJ2-2; 9 nucleotides align to TRBD2. Trimming at V came to 0 bases and at J to 7 bases, leaving 12 bases not matched to a gene. The CDR3 is 18 residues long. CDR1 is MGHRA and CDR2 is YSYEKL in the germline V gene. CDR3 coding DNA: TGCGCCAGCAGCCAAGAGGTAGCGGGAGTCCCCGTCGGCGGGGAGCTGTTTTTT. Translation: CASSQEVAGVPVGGELFF.

J is TRBJ2-7 and V is TRBV30; weak D call: TRBD1 (6 bases). Trimming left V 3 bases short and J 3 bases short, with 12 bases between. The germline CDR1 and CDR2 sequences are GTSNPN and SVGIG (reference sequence). This CDR3 contains 13 residues. The CDR3 DNA is TGTGCCTGGAGGCGGACAGTTAACTACGAGCAGTACTTC. Its translation: CAWRRTVNYEQYF. The full variable domain, completed using reference TRBV30 and TRBJ2-7, is SQTIHQWPATLVQPVGSPLSLECTVEGTSNPNLYWYRQAAGRGLQLLFYSVGIGQISSEVPQNLSASRPQDRQFILSSKKLLLSDSGFYLCAWRRTVNYEQYFGPGTRLTVT.

The chain couples TRBV19 to TRBJ2-7, with 14 bases matching TRBD2. Per germline, CDR1 LNHDA and CDR2 SQIVND (reference sequence). Trimming at V came to 7 bases and at J to 12 bases, leaving 29 bases not matched to a gene. The CDR3 totals 20 residues. CDR3 residues: CASTSISIRKGGLAGARSYF. The CDR3 DNA is TGTGCCAGTACCTCCATATCCATCCGAAAGGGGGGACTAGCGGGAGCCAGGTCGTACTTC.

CDR3: CASSLSPASGDQETQYF. CDR3 sequence (DNA): TGTGCCAGCAGCTTAAGCCCGGCTAGCGGGGACCAAGAGACCCAGTACTTC. The chain combines TRBV7-3 with TRBJ2-5; 9 bases match TRBD2. Germline values: CDR1 SGHTA, CDR2 FQGTGA. CDR3 length equals 17 residues. Germline trimming cut 1 base from V and 0 bases from J; bases unmatched to any gene: 6.

The gene calls are TRBV7-6 and TRBJ2-7; TRBD1 agrees at 11 bases. The CDR3 consists of 15 residues. V shed 1 base, J shed 7 bases, and the junction held 6 bases outside the gene matches. Germline V gene lookup returns CDR1 SGHVS and CDR2 FNYEAQ. The CDR3 is CASSLGTGGVGEQYF. The CDR3, as DNA: TGTGCCAGCAGCTTAGGGACAGGGGGCGTTGGGGAGCAGTACTTC.

V usage is TRBV30 and J usage is TRBJ2-7; 9 bases agree with TRBD1. The trim removed 3 bases at V and 7 bases at J, leaving 10 bases unmatched. Germline loops: CDR1 GTSNPN, CDR2 SVGIG (reference sequence). There are 14 residues in the CDR3. This CDR3 reads CAWSHYRGRREQYF. The CDR3 DNA is TGTGCCTGGAGCCATTACAGGGGGCGGCGGGAGCAGTACTTC.

This chain joins TRBV5-6 and TRBJ2-5; the match to TRBD1 covers 9 bases. Germline CDR1 SGHDT, CDR2 YYEEEE. The CDR3 consists of 16 residues. V lost 0 bases to trimming and J lost 2 bases; unmatched junction nucleotides: 5. CDR3 sequence reads: CASSLATGTGQETQYF. Here the CDR3 DNA reads TGTGCCAGCAGCTTGGCTACCGGGACAGGGCAAGAGACCCAGTACTTC.

This chain links TRBV4-2 with TRBJ2-7; tentative D call: TRBD1 (6 bases). Germline CDR1 reads LGHNA; CDR2 reads YNFKEQ. V was shortened by 0 bases and J by 3 bases, with 18 bases between the two germline ends. The CDR3 loop spans 17 amino acids. CDR3 nucleotide sequence: TGTGCCAGCAGCCAAGATCTCGACAGGCCGCCTAACTACGAGCAGTACTTC. This encodes CASSQDLDRPPNYEQYF.